This is a list of T cell receptor beta chains from one sample in a study of T cell responses to AZD1222 COVID-19 vaccine. This table comes from immunoSEQ multiplex PCR, and its TCRdb copy is limited to in-frame clones, with some not included. The table has roughly 120,000 clones, around 85% seen once. Sequencing was performed on peripheral blood, taken on day 0 of AZD1222 vaccination. The receptors were gathered from an adult in good health. Both conserved end residues are part of each CDR3. D genes are given only for firm matches. For some rows the clone size is stated as once, few or many, or as a class when expanded; others skip it.

j_call,v_call,d_call,clone_size,cdr3_nt,cdr3_aa
TRBJ1-1,TRBV7-9,NA,NA,TGTGCCAGCAGCTTAGGGCAACCAGGGACCGGTGAAGCTTTCTTT,CASSLGQPGTGEAFF
TRBJ2-3,TRBV19,TRBD1,few,TGTGCCAGTAGGACAGGGTTAGATACGCAGTATTTT,CASRTGLDTQYF
TRBJ2-1,TRBV7-9,TRBD2,NA,TGTGCCAGCAGCTTAGTTAGCGGGGGAGCCTACAATGAGCAGTTCTTC,CASSLVSGGAYNEQFF
TRBJ2-5,TRBV3-1/TRBV3-2,TRBD1,NA,TGTGCCAGCAGCCAAGACCGGGCCCGGACAGGGATGGAGACCCAGTACTTC,CASSQDRARTGMETQYF
TRBJ1-4,TRBV13,NA,NA,TGTGCCAGCAGCACACGTGGCGTAGCTAATGAAAAACTGTTTTTT,CASSTRGVANEKLFF
TRBJ2-7,TRBV6-5,NA,NA,TGTGCCAGCAGAGACCTGTACGAGCAGTACTTC,CASRDLYEQYF
TRBJ2-3,TRBV12-3/TRBV12-4,NA,NA,TGTGCCAGCAGTCCCCTGGGGACAGATACGCAGTATTTT,CASSPLGTDTQYF
TRBJ2-7,TRBV28,NA,NA,TGTGCCAGCGGTGAATTACGGGCCCCCTACGAGCAGTACTTC,CASGELRAPYEQYF
TRBJ1-5,TRBV7-2,NA,NA,TGTGCCAGCAGCTTTAGAGCTCTGGAACAGCCCCAGCATTTT,CASSFRALEQPQHF
TRBJ2-5,TRBV5-4,NA,NA,TGTGCCTCCGAGGGCGCCTCTGGAGAGACCCAGTACTTC,CASEGASGETQYF
TRBJ1-5,TRBV10-3,NA,NA,TGTGCCATCAGTACAGGGACTAGTAGCAATCAGCCCCAGCATTTT,CAISTGTSSNQPQHF
TRBJ1-1,TRBV5-4,NA,NA,TGTGCCAGCAGTGGCCGGGGGGCCGGGCTAGTTGGGTACACTGAAGCTTTCTTT,CASSGRGAGLVGYTEAFF
TRBJ2-7,TRBV3-1/TRBV3-2,NA,NA,TGTGCCAGCAGGTCTGACTGGAGAACCACCTACGAGCAGTACTTC,CASRSDWRTTYEQYF
TRBJ1-4,TRBV6-5,NA,NA,TGTGCCAGCAGTCCTCGGGGAGCCAGGGGTGAAAAACTGTTTTTT,CASSPRGARGEKLFF
TRBJ1-1,TRBV7-2,NA,NA,TGTGCCAGTGCGGTGGGGACTGAAGCTTTCTTT,CASAVGTEAFF
TRBJ2-7,TRBV19,NA,NA,TGTGCCAGTAGTATGGGTAGGGGTCTCGAGCAGTACTTC,CASSMGRGLEQYF
TRBJ1-2,TRBV7-2,NA,NA,TGTGCCAGCAGCCCTCAGGCGGATATTGGCTACACCTTC,CASSPQADIGYTF
TRBJ1-1,TRBV6-5,NA,NA,TGTGCCAGCAGTTACTCGTCGACGTACACTGAAGCTTTCTTT,CASSYSSTYTEAFF
TRBJ2-1,TRBV6-5,NA,NA,TGTGCCAGCACGGAGGGGCAGCCCCGGGGGCAGTTCTTC,CASTEGQPRGQFF
TRBJ1-2,TRBV10-3,NA,NA,TGTGCCATCAGTGAGTCGGGAGGGTCTAACTATGGCTACACCTTC,CAISESGGSNYGYTF
TRBJ2-2,TRBV5-1,NA,NA,TGCGCCAGCAGCTGGACAGCGAACACCGGGGAGCTGTTTTTT,CASSWTANTGELFF
TRBJ2-7,TRBV5-6,NA,NA,TGTGCCAGCACCCTGGGGCAGGAGACCTACGAGCAGTACTTC,CASTLGQETYEQYF
TRBJ1-4,TRBV7-2,NA,once,TGTGCCAGCAGCTTAGATGGGGGAATGGGGCTTCTGGGGGAAAAACTGTTTTTT,CASSLDGGMGLLGEKLFF
TRBJ2-7,TRBV19,NA,once,TGTGCCAGTAGTATGGGCCGGACCTACGAGCAGTACTTC,CASSMGRTYEQYF
TRBJ1-2,TRBV6-5,NA,NA,TGTGCCAGCAGTTACTGGTCAGACTCTGGCTACACCTTC,CASSYWSDSGYTF
TRBJ2-2,TRBV7-6,TRBD2,NA,TGTGCCAGCAGCTCGGGGGGGGATGAGCTGTTTTTT,CASSSGGDELFF
TRBJ1-2,TRBV3-1/TRBV3-2,NA,NA,TGTGCCAGCAGCCAAGAAGGTCGATTTGCCTATGGCTACACCTTC,CASSQEGRFAYGYTF
TRBJ1-1,TRBV27,NA,NA,TGTGCCAGCAGTTCGCCTACATTGAACACTGAAGCTTTCTTT,CASSSPTLNTEAFF